The T cell receptor (beta chain) described here comes from a study of T cell changes during pregnancy in multiple sclerosis. The protocol was immunoSEQ multiplex PCR, while the TCRdb copy is restricted to in-frame clones and leaves out a portion. The profile covers 43,000 or so clones, with approximately 90% appearing a single time and 1.4% taken by the ten largest. V was shortened by 0 bases and J by 3 bases, with 7 bases between the two germline ends. The V gene's germline CDR1 is ENHRY and CDR2 SYGVKD. The CDR3 loop spans 14 amino acids. The sequenced material came from PBMCs (not recorded whether the cells were cultured). This TCR derives from a female donor with multiple sclerosis, enrolled in a pregnancy study. V is TRBV10-3 and J is TRBJ2-3; the D gene is possibly TRBD2 (5 bases). The CDR3 bases are TGTGCCATCAGTGAGTCAAGGGAGACAGATACGCAGTATTTT. The encoded protein is CAISESRETDTQYF.